This TCR beta chain derives from a study of identical twins. This clonotype was seen many times. The antigen is undetermined. Study results and limitations: Without tracking the same donors, conclusions rested on cross-sectional statistical analysis. Out-of-frame alpha sequences common to twins were enriched for low generation probability.

Germline CDR1 is SGHRS and CDR2 is YFSETQ. The CDR3 runs to 14 residues. V lost 2 bases and J lost 7, with 16 bases in between. TCRdb ran MiXCR on the 5' RACE reads and lists one entry per CDR3 protein. The sample has roughly 250,000 distinct CDR3 sequences, about 14% seen once; the top ten hold around 8.3%. Specimen: memory (CD45RO+) T cells sorted from blood. This chain links TRBV5-1 with TRBJ2-7; D is uncertain. This TCR derives from a woman aged 18 to 35 in good health. The CDR3 sequence: CASSLETSSWEQYF. In nucleotides, the CDR3 is TGCGCCAGCAGCTTAGAGACATCCTCTTGGGAGCAGTACTTC.